This TCR beta chain derives from a study of shared clonotypes between healthy human individuals. Study-level findings and limits: Memory subsets had estimated richness that was generally smaller than that of naive subsets.

The V end was cut by 5 bases, the J end by 6 bases, with 19 bases between. CDR3 length equals 16 residues. Germline values: CDR1 LNHNV, CDR2 YYDKDF (reference sequence). Points on this clone: Its antigen remains unknown.

CD45RO-negative, CCR7-positively selected cells formed the naive CD8 fraction, excluding terminally differentiated effector memory CD45RA+ cells. Repertoires were generated with immunoSEQ multiplex PCR, while TCRdb's copy carries only in-frame clones and drops some. Found here are roughly 810,000 clones, about 96% of them singletons; the top ten hold approximately 0.2%. This clonotype originated in a young man in good health. The source material was naive CD8+ T cells sorted from blood. The V gene is TRBV15, the J gene TRBJ2-2; D unclear. The CDR3 nucleotides are TGTGCCACCAGCCGTATGTCAGGCGGCCCGGCCGGGGAGCTGTTTTTT. Translation: CATSRMSGGPAGELFF.